This T cell receptor (beta chain) was captured in a study of T cell changes during pregnancy in multiple sclerosis. Trimming removed 6 bases at V and 0 bases at J, with 11 bases between. Per the germline V gene, CDR1 is KGHSH and CDR2 is LQKENI. CDR3 size: 14 residues. Generated by immunoSEQ multiplex PCR, the TCRdb table keeps only in-frame clones and is missing some. The sample shows under 30,000 clones, around 89% of them seen only once. This clonotype originated in a female donor in good health, enrolled as a control in a pregnancy study. The chain recombines TRBV18 with TRBJ1-1, with a weak D call TRBD1 (6 bases). The input for sequencing was CD4+ T cells from peripheral blood mononuclear cells, taken in the first trimester of pregnancy. DNA for the CDR3: TGTGCCAGCTCGCCTACAGGGTTGAACACTGAAGCTTTCTTT. Translated, it gives CASSPTGLNTEAFF.